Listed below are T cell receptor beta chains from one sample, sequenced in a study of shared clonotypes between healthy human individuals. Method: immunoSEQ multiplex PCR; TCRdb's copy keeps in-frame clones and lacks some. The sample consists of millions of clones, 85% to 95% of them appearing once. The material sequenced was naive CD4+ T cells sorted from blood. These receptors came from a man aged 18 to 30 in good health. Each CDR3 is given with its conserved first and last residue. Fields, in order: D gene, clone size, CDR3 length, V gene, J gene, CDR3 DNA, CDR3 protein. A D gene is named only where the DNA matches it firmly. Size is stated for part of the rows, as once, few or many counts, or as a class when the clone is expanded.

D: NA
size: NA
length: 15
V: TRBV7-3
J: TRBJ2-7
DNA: TGTGCCAGCAGCTTAAGTGGCGGATTATCCTACGAGCAGTACTTC
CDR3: CASSLSGGLSYEQYF

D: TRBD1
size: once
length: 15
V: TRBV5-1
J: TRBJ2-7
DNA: TGCGCCAGCAGTTCCGGGACAGGGGGTACCTACGGGCAGTACTTC
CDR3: CASSSGTGGTYGQYF

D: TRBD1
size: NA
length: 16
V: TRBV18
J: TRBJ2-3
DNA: TGTGCCAGCTCACCAGACAGGGGAATGGGCTCAGATACGCAGTATTTT
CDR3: CASSPDRGMGSDTQYF

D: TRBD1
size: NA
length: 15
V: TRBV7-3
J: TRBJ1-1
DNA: TGTGCCAGCAGCCTACAGGGGGCGCGGAACACTGAAGCTTTCTTT
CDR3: CASSLQGARNTEAFF

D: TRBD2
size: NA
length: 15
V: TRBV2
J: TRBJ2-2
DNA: TGTGCCAGCAAAGGGAGGGAGTCGGGCACCGGGGAGCTGTTTTTT
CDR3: CASKGRESGTGELFF

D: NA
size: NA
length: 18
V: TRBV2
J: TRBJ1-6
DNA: TGTGCCAGCAGTGAAAACGGCGGACGCTTCTCCTATAATTCACCCCTCCACTTT
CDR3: CASSENGGRFSYNSPLHF

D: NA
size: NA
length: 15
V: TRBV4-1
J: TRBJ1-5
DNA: TGCGCCAGCAGCCAAGGGGACGGATACAATCAGCCCCAGCATTTT
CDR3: CASSQGDGYNQPQHF

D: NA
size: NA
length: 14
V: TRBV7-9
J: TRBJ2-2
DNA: TGTGCCAGCAGCTTACAGGGCGCGAGCGGGGAGCTGTTTTTT
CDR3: CASSLQGASGELFF

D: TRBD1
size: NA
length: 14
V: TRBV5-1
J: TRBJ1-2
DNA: TGCGCCAGCAGCTTGGGGGACAGATATGGTGGCTACACCTTC
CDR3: CASSLGDRYGGYTF

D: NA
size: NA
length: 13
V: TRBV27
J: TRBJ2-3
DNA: TGTGCCAGCAGTTTATTAAGCACAGATACGCAGTATTTT
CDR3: CASSLLSTDTQYF

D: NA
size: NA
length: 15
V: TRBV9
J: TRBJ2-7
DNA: TGTGCCAGCAGCGTAGTAGGGGATAGTGCCTACGAGCAGTACTTC
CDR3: CASSVVGDSAYEQYF

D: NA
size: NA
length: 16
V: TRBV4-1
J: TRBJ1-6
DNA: TGCGCCAGCAGCCCGCCGGGAAGCTCCTATAATTCACCCCTCCACTTT
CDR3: CASSPPGSSYNSPLHF

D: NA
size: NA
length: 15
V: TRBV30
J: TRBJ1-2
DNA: TGTGCCTGGAGTACACAGGGTAGGGGAGGACGTGGCTACACCTTC
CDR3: CAWSTQGRGGRGYTF

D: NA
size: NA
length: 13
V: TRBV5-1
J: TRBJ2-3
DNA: TGCGCCAGCAGCTTGGAAGGGGCAGATACGCAGTATTTT
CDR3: CASSLEGADTQYF

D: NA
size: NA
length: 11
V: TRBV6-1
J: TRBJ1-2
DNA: TGTGCCAGCACCCCTGGATATGGCTACACCTTC
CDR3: CASTPGYGYTF

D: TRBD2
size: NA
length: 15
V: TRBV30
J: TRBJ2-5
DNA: TGTGCCTGGAGAGAAGGACTAGTAGGGTCTGAGACCCAGTACTTC
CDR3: CAWREGLVGSETQYF

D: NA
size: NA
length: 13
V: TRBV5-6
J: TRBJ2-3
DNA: TGTGCCAGCAGCTTGTCAGGGGCAGATACGCAGTATTTT
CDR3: CASSLSGADTQYF

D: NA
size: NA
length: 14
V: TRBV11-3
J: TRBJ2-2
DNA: TGTGCCAGCTCCCCATTAGGGCCGGCCGGGGAGCTGTTTTTT
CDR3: CASSPLGPAGELFF

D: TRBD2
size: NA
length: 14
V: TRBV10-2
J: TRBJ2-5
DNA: TGCGCCAGCAAGGTGACTAGCGGCCAAGAGACCCAGTACTTC
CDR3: CASKVTSGQETQYF

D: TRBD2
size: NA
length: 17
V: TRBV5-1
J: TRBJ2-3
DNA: TGCGCCAGCAGCTTGGGGGGACTAGCGGACAGCACAGATACGCAGTATTTT
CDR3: CASSLGGLADSTDTQYF

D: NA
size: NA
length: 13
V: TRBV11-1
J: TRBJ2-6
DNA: TGTGCCAGCAGCGCCCCCCCGACCAGCGTCCTGACTTTC
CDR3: CASSAPPTSVLTF

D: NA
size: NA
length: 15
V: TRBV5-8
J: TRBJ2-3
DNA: TGTGCCAGCACCCTCGGGACACATAGCACAGATACGCAGTATTTT
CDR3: CASTLGTHSTDTQYF

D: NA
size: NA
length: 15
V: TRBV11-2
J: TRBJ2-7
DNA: TGTGCCAGCAGCCAAAGCAGGGATAGGCGGAGCGAGCAGTACTTC
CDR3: CASSQSRDRRSEQYF

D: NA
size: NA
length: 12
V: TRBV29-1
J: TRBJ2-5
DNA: TGCAGCGTTGGAGGGAACCAAGAGACCCAGTACTTC
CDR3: CSVGGNQETQYF

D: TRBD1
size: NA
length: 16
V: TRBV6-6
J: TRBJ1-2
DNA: TGTGCCAGCAGTTCCCAGACAGGGTTGGTAGAGCCCGGCTACACCTTC
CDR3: CASSSQTGLVEPGYTF

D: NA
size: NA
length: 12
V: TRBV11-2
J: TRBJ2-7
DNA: TGTGCCAGCAGCTTAGGAGTGGGTGAGCAGTACTTC
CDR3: CASSLGVGEQYF

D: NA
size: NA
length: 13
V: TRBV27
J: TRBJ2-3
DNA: TGTGCCAGCAGTTTAGGAAGGCTAGATACGCAGTATTTT
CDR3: CASSLGRLDTQYF

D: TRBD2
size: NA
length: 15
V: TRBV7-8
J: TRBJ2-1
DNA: TGTGCCAGCAGCACTAGCGGGGGGGCCAGTAATGAGCAGTTCTTC
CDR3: CASSTSGGASNEQFF

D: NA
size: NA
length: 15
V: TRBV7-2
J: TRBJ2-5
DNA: TGTGCCAGCAGCTTAGTGGGCATGATTCAAGAGACCCAGTACTTC
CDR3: CASSLVGMIQETQYF

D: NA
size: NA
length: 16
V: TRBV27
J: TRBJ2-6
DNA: TGTGCCAGCAGTACCCGAGGGGGGCTTGGGGCCAACGTCCTGACTTTC
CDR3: CASSTRGGLGANVLTF

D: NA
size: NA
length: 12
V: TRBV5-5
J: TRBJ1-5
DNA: TGTGCCAGCAGCTGGGGCAATCAGCCCCAGCATTTT
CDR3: CASSWGNQPQHF

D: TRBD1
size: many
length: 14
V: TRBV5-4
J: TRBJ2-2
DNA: TGTGCCAGCAGCTTGGGGGACAGGGCCGGGGAGCTGTTTTTT
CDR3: CASSLGDRAGELFF

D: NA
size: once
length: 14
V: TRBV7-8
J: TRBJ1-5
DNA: TGTGCCAGCAGCCCCCGGGGGAGGGATCAGCCCCAGCATTTT
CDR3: CASSPRGRDQPQHF

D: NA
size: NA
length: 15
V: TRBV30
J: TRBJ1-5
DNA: TGTGCCTGGAGTGTAGTAGGGGGGATCAATCAGCCCCAGCATTTT
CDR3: CAWSVVGGINQPQHF

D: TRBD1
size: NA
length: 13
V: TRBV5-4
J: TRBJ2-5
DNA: TGTGCCAGCAGCCCCGACAGGGAGGAGACCCAGTACTTC
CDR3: CASSPDREETQYF

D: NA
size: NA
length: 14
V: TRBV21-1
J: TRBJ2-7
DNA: TGTGCCAGAGATTTTAGCGGGAGGCCGCACGAGCAGTACTTC
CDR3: CARDFSGRPHEQYF

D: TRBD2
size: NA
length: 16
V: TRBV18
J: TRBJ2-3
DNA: TGTGCCAGCTCACCACCGCGGGGGAGTATGACAGATACGCAGTATTTT
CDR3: CASSPPRGSMTDTQYF

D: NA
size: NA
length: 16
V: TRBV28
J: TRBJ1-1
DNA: TGTGCCAGCAGTTTAATCCTCCCGACAGGGAACACTGAAGCTTTCTTT
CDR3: CASSLILPTGNTEAFF

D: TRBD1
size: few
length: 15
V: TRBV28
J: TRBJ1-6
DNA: TGTGCCAGCAGCCCAATCGACAGGGACGATTCACCCCTCCACTTT
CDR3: CASSPIDRDDSPLHF

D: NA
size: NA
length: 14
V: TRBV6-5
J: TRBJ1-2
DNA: TGTGCCAGCAGTTACTCCACAGCTAACTATGGCTACACCTTC
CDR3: CASSYSTANYGYTF

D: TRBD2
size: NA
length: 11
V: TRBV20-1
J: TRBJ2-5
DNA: TGCAGTGCCGCGGGAGAAGAGACCCAGTACTTC
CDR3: CSAAGEETQYF

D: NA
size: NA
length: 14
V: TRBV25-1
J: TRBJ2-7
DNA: TGTGCCAGCAGGAGAGGGGGCGGGATTGACGAGCAGTACTTC
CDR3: CASRRGGGIDEQYF